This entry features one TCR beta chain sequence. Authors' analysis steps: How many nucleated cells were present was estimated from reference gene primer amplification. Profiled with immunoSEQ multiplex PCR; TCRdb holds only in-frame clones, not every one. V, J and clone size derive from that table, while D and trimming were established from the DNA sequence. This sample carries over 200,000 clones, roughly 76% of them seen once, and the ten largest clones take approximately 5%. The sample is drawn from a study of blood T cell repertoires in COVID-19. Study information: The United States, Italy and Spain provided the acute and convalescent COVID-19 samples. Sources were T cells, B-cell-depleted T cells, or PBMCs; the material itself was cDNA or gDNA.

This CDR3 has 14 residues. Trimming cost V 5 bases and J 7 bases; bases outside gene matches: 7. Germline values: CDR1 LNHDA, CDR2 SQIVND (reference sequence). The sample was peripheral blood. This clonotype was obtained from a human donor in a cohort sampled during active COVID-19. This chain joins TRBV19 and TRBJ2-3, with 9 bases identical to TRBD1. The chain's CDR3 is CASSLYRGRNTQYF. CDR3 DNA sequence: TGTGCCAGTAGTTTATACAGGGGGCGGAATACGCAGTATTTT.